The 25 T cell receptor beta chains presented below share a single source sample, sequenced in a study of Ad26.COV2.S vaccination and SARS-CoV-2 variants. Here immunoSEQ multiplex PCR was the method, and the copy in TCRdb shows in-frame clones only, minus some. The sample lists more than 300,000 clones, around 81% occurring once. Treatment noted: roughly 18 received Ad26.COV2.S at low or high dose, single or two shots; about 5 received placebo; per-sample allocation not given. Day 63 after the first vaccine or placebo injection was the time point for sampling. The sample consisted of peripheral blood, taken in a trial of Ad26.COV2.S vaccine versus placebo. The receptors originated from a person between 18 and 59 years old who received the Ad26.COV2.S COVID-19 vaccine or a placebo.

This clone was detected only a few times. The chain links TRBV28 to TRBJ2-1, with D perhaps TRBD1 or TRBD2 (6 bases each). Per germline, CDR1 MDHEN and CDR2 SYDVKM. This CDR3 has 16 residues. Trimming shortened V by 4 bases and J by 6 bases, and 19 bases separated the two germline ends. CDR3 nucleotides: TGTGCCAGCAGTTCCCCTTCCCTCAAGGGGGGCAATGAGCAGTTCTTC. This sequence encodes CASSSPSLKGGNEQFF.

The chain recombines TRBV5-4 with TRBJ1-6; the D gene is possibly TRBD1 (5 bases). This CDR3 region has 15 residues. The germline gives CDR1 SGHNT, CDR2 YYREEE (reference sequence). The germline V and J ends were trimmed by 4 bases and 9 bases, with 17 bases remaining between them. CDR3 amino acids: CASSRAGTSISPLHF. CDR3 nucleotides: TGTGCCAGCAGCCGGGCCGGGACCTCTATTTCACCCCTCCACTTT.

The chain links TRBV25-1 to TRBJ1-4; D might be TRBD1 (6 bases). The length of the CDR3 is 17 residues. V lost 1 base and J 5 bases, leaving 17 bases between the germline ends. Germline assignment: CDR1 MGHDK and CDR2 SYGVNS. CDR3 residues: CASSESGRTARNEKLFF. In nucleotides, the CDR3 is TGTGCCAGCAGTGAATCTGGTCGGACAGCGAGAAATGAAAAACTGTTTTTT.

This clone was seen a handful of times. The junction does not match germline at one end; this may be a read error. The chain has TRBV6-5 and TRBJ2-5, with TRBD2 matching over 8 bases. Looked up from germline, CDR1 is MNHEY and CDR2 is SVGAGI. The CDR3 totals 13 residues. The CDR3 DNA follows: TGTGCCAGCAGCCTGAACCCCAGCGGGGGCCCGGACTTC. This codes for CASSLNPSGGPDF.

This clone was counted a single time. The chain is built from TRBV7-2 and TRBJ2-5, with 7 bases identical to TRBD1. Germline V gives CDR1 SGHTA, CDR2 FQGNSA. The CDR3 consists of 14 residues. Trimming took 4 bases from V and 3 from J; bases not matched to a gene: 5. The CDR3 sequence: CASSSGTVKETQYF. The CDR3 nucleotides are TGTGCCAGCAGCTCGGGGACAGTTAAAGAGACCCAGTACTTC.

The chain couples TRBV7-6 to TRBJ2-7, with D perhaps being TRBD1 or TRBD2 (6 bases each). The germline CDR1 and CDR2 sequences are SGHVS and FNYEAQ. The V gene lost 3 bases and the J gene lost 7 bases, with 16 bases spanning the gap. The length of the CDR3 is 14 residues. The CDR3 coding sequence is TGTGCCAGCAGCTTGACCCTCGGGGGCCGGGAGCAGTACTTC. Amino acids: CASSLTLGGREQYF.

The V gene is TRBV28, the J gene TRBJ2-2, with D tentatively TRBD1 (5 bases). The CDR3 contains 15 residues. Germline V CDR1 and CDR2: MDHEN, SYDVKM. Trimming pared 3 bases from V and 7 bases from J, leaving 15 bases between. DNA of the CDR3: TGTGCCAGCAGTTTGTTCCGCAGGGCCGACGGGGAGCTGTTTTTT. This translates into CASSLFRRADGELFF.

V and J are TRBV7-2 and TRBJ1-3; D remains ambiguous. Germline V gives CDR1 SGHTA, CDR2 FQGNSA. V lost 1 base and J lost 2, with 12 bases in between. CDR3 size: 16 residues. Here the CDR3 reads CASSLGGTAPGNTIYF. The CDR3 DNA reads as TGTGCCAGCAGCTTAGGTGGTACAGCTCCTGGAAACACCATATATTTT.

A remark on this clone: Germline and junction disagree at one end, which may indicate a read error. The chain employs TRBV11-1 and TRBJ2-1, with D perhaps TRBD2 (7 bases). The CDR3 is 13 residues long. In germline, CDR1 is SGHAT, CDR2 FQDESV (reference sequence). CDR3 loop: CASRLGGANEQFF. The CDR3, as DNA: TGTGCCAGCAGGTTAGGGGGGGCCAATGAGCAGTTCTTC.

The CDR3 spells CASSPVGGYGEKLFF. CDR3 nucleotide sequence: TGTGCCAGCTCACCAGTGGGGGGCTATGGTGAAAAACTGTTTTTT. The chain employs TRBV18 and TRBJ1-4; tentative D call: TRBD1 (6 bases). The CDR3 sequence is 15 residues long. Germline CDR1 is KGHSH and CDR2 is LQKENI. The V gene lost 2 bases and the J gene lost 7 bases, with 14 bases spanning the gap.

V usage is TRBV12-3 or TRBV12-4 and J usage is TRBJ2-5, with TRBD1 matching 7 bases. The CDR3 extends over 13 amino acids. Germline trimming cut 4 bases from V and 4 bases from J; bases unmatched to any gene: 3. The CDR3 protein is CASSWGQIETQYF. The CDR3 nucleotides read TGTGCCAGCAGTTGGGGACAGATAGAGACCCAGTACTTC.

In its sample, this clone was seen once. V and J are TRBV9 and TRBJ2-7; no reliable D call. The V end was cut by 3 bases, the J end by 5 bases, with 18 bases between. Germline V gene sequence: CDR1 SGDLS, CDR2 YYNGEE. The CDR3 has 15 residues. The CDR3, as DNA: TGTGCCAGCAGCGCCCACCCCGCCGGGTTCGACGAGCAGTACTTC. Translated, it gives CASSAHPAGFDEQYF.

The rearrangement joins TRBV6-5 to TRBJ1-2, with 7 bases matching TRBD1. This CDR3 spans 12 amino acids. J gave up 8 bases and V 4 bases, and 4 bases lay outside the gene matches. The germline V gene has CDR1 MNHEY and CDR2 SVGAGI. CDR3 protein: CASSSTGHGYTF. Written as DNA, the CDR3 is TGTGCCAGCAGTTCGACAGGGCACGGCTACACCTTC.

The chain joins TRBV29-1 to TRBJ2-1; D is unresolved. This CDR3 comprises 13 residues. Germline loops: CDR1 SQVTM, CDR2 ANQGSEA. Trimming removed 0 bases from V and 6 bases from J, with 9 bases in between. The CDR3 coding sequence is TGCAGCGTTGAAGAACGTAGGGCCAATGAGCAGTTCTTC. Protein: CSVEERRANEQFF.

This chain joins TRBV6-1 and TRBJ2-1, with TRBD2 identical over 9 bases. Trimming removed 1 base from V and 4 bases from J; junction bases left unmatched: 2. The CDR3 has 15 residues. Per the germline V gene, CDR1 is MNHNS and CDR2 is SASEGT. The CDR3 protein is CASSEGGGAYNEQFF. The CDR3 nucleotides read TGTGCCAGCAGTGAAGGCGGGGGGGCGTACAATGAGCAGTTCTTC.

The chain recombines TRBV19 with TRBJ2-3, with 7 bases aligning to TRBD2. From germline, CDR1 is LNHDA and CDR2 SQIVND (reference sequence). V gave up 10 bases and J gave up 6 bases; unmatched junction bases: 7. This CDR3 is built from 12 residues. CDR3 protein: CATWGGGDTQYF. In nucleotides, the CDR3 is TGTGCCACTTGGGGGGGTGGGGATACGCAGTATTTT. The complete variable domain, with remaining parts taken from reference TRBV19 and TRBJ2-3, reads DGGITQSPKYLFRKEGQNVTLSCEQNLNHDAMYWYRQDPGQGLRLIYYSQIVNDFQKGDIAEGYSVSREKKESFPLTVTSAQKNPTAFYLCATWGGGDTQYFGPGTRLTVL.

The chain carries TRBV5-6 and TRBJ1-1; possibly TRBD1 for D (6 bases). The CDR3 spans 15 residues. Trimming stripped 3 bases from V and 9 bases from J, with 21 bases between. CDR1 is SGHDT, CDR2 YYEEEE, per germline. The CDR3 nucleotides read TGTGCCAGCAGCTCGGAGCGGGGGCGCAGGGATCAAGCTTTCTTT. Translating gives CASSSERGRRDQAFF.

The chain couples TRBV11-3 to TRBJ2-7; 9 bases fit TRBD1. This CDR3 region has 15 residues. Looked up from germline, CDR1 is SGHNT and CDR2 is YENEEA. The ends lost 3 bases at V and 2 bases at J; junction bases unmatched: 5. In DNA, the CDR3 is TGTGCCAGCAGCTTTTCAACAGGGGGCACCTACGAGCAGTACTTC. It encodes CASSFSTGGTYEQYF.

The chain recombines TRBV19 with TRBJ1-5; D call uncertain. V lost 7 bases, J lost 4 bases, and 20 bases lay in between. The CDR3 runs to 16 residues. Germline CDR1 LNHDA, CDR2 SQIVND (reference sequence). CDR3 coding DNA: TGTGCCAGTACTACATTAGGGCAGCTGTCTAATCAGCCCCAGCATTTT. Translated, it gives CASTTLGQLSNQPQHF.

The CDR3 sequence: CASSLTTGGGYTF. In nucleotides, the CDR3 is TGTGCCAGCAGCTTAACGACAGGGGGTGGCTACACCTTC. The chain uses TRBV7-6 and TRBJ1-2, with 9 bases lining up with TRBD1. The V gene end was trimmed by 2 bases and the J gene end by 7 bases; junction bases not matched to a gene: 2. CDR3 size: 13 residues. Germline CDR1 reads SGHVS; CDR2 reads FNYEAQ.

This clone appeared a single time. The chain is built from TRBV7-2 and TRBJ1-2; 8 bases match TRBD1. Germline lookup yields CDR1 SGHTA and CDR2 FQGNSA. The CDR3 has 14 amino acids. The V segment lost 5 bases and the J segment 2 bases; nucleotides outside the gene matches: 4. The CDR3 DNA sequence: TGTGCCAGCAGCGTTAACAGGGGGAACTATGGCTACACCTTC. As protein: CASSVNRGNYGYTF.

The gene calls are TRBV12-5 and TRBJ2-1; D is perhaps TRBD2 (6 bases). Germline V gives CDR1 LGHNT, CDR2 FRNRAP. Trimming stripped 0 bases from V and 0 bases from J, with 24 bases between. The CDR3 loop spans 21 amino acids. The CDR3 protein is CASGLVRSKTSDDRSYNEQFF. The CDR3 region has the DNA TGTGCTAGTGGTTTGGTACGGTCGAAGACTAGTGACGACCGCTCCTACAATGAGCAGTTCTTC.

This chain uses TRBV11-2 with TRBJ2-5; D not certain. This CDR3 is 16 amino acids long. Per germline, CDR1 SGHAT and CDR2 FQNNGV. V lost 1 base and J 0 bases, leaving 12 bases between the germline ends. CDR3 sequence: CASSLVQSWYQETQYF. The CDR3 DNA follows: TGTGCCAGCAGCTTAGTTCAGTCATGGTACCAAGAGACCCAGTACTTC.

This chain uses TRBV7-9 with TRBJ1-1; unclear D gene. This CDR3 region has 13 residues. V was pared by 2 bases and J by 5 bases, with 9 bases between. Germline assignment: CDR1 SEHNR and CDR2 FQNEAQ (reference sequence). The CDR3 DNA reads TGTGCCAGCAGCTTAAAGGGCCAGACTGAAGCTTTCTTT. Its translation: CASSLKGQTEAFF.

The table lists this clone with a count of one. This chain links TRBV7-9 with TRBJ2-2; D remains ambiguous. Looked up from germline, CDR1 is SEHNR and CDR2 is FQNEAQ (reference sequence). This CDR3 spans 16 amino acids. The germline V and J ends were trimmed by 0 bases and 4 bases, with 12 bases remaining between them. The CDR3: CASSLAIQAATGELFF. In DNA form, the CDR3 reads TGTGCCAGCAGCTTAGCAATCCAGGCCGCCACCGGGGAGCTGTTTTTT.